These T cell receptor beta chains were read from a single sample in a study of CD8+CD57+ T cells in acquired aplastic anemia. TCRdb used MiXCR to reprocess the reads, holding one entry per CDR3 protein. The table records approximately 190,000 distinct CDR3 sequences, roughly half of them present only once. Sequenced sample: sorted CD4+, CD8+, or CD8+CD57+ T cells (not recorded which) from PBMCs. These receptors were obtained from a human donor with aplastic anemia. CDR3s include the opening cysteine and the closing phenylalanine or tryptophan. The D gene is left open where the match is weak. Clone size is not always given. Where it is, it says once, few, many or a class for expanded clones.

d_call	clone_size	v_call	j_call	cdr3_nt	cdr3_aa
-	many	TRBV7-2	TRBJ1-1	TGTGCCAGCAGCTTGACGGTGAACACTGAAGCTTTCTTT	CASSLTVNTEAFF
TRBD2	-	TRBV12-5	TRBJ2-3	TGTGCTAGTGATCGCGGGGGTAGCACAGATACGCAGTATTTT	CASDRGGSTDTQYF
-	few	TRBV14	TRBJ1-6	TGTGCCAGCAGCCAAGATAAGGGAGGAACCCTCCACTTT	CASSQDKGGTLHF
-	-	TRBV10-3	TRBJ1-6	TGTGCCATCAGTTCCTATCTAAATTCACCCCTCCACTTT	CAISSYLNSPLHF
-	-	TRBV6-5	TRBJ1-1	TGTGCCAGCAGTTACGCGAACCGCCAGAAAGATACCACTGAAGCTTTCTTT	CASSYANRQKDTTEAFF
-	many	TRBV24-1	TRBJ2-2	TGTGCCACCAGTGCCGGCGATGTAAGGACCGGGGAGCTGTTTTTT	CATSAGDVRTGELFF
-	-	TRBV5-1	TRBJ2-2	TGCGCCAGCAGCGGGGTCTCCAACACCGGGGAGCTGTTTTTT	CASSGVSNTGELFF
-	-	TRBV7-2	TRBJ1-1	TGTGCCAGCAGCTCCCGGGACACCGGAATCCAAGCTTTCTTT	CASSSRDTGIQAFF
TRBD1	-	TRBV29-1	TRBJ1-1	TGCAGCGTTTCGGAGACAGGGCGTACTGAAGCTTTCTTT	CSVSETGRTEAFF
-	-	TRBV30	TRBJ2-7	TGTGCCTGGAGTGGGAGCCTTGACTCCTACGAGCAGTACTTC	CAWSGSLDSYEQYF
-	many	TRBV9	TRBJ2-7	TGTGCCAGCAGCGTAAAGACTCCTAAGCAGTACTTC	CASSVKTPKQYF
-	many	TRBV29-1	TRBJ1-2	TGCAGCGTTGGAGAAGGGGGTAACTATGGCTACACCTTC	CSVGEGGNYGYTF
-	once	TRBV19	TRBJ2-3	TGTACCAGTGCCATCACAGATACGCAGTATTTT	CTSAITDTQYF
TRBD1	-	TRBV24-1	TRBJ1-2	TGTGCCATCGGGACAGGGGGCTACACCTTC	CAIGTGGYTF
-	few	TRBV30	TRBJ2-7	TGTGCCTGGAGTATCCCCCCCGGGACTTGGAACGAGCAGTACTTC	CAWSIPPGTWNEQYF
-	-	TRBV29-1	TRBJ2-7	TGCAGCGTTGTACAGGAGGGGAAATACGAGCAGTACTTC	CSVVQEGKYEQYF
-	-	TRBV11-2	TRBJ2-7	TGTGCCAGCAGTCCGTTCAGCTCCTCCTACGAGCAGTACTTC	CASSPFSSSYEQYF
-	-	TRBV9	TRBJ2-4	TGTGCCAGCAGCGCCGACCCCCGGGACGCCCGAAACATTCAGTACTTC	CASSADPRDARNIQYF
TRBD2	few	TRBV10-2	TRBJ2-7	TGCGCCAGCAGTGAGTCGTGGGCTAGCGGGGGGTACTTC	CASSESWASGGYF
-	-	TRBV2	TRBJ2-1	TGTGCCAGCAGCCAGAGCGTGGGCCTTTCCAATGAGCAGTTCTTC	CASSQSVGLSNEQFF
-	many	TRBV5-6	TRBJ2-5	TGTGCCAGCAGCACCGGGACTGGAAAAGAGACCCAGTACTTC	CASSTGTGKETQYF
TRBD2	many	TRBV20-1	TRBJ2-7	TGCAGTGCTAGACCCCTAGCGGGAGGGATCGAGCAGTACTTC	CSARPLAGGIEQYF
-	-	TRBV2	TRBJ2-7	TGTGCCAGCAGTGAACCAGCCCTCCTGCGGGAGCAGTACTTC	CASSEPALLREQYF
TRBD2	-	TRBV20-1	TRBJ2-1	TGCAGTGCTAGAGATTGGACTAGAGACAATGAGCAGTTCTTC	CSARDWTRDNEQFF
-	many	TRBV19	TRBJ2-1	TGTGCCAGTGCCGGCGGTCCAAGCTCCTACAATGAGCAGTTCTTC	CASAGGPSSYNEQFF
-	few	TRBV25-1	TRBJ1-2	TGTGCCAGCAGTGTCGGGGGGGCGCGTGGCTACACCTTC	CASSVGGARGYTF
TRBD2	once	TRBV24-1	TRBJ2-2	TGTGCCACCAGGGCTAGCGGTTGCACCGGGGAGCTGTTTTTT	CATRASGCTGELFF
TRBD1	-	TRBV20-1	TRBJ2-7	TGCAGTGCCGGGACAGGGGGCTACGAGCAGTACTTC	CSAGTGGYEQYF
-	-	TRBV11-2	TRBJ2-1	TGTGCCAGCAGAATAGTCGCAGAAGACAATGAGCAGTTCTTC	CASRIVAEDNEQFF
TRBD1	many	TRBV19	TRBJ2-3	TGTGCCAGTAGTAGGGGTGGATGGACAGGGTTCACAGATACGCAGTATTTT	CASSRGGWTGFTDTQYF
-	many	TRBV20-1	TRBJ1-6	TGCAGTGCTAGTAGGGCGGGGGCGGATTCACCCCTCCACTTT	CSASRAGADSPLHF
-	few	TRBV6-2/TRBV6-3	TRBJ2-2	TGTGCCAGCAGTCTCCCGCCCACCGGGGAGCTGTTTTTT	CASSLPPTGELFF
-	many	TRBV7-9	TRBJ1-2	TGTGCCAGCAGCCCCGGGGGCTCCTACTATGGCTACACCTTC	CASSPGGSYYGYTF
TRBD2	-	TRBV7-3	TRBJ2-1	TGTGCCAGCAGCTTAACGGCACTAGCGGACAATGAGCAGTTCTTC	CASSLTALADNEQFF
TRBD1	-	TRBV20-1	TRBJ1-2	TGCAGTGCTAGAGGGACAGGGGGCGATGGCTACACCTTC	CSARGTGGDGYTF
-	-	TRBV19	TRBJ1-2	TGTGCCAGTAGTATAGTGAGTGCTGGAAACACCTTC	CASSIVSAGNTF
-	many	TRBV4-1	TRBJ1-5	TGCGCCAGCAGCCAAGATCTGACAGCCGGGGGGAATCAGCCCCAGCATTTT	CASSQDLTAGGNQPQHF
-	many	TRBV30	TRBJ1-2	TGTGCCTGGAGTGTGAATTGGTCTGGCTACACCTTC	CAWSVNWSGYTF
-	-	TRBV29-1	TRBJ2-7	TGCAGCGTTGTGGCCTCCTACGAGCAGTACTTC	CSVVASYEQYF
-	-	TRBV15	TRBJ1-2	TGTGCCACCAGCAGAGATGAGAGGTTTGGCTACACCTTC	CATSRDERFGYTF
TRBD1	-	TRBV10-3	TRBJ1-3	TGTGCCATCTCTAGACAGGGGGTGAACACCATATATTTT	CAISRQGVNTIYF
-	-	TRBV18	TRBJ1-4	TGTGCCAGCTCACCAAATACGGGAAATGAAAAACTGTTTTTT	CASSPNTGNEKLFF
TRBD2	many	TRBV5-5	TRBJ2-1	TGTGCCAGCAGCTTGGGACTAGCGGTACCGTTCTTC	CASSLGLAVPFF
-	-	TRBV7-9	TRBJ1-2	TGTGCCAGTCAACGAGACGGATATGGCTACACCTTC	CASQRDGYGYTF
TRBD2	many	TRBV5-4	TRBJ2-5	TGTGCCAGCAGCTCTGGCGGGAGGAGGGTTAGTGAGACCCAGTACTTC	CASSSGGRRVSETQYF
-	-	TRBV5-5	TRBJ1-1	TGTGCCAGCAGTCATCCCTGGGAGGGGACTGAAGCTTTCTTT	CASSHPWEGTEAFF
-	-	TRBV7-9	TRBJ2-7	TGTGCCAGCAGTTCAGGGGTGAACTACGAGCAGTACTTC	CASSSGVNYEQYF
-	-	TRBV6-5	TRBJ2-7	TGTGCCAGCAGTTACTCGGACGGCCCCTACGAGCAGTACTTC	CASSYSDGPYEQYF
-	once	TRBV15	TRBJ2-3	TGTGCCACCAGCAGTTACTCGGCAGGGACTAGCACAGATACGCAGTATTTT	CATSSYSAGTSTDTQYF
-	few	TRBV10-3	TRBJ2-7	TGTGCCATCAGGGAGGAAGTGGACTGGCCCTACGAGCAGTACTTC	CAIREEVDWPYEQYF
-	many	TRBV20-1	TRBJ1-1	TGCAGTGCTAGATTCCCAGGGGAGCTAAACAGGAACACTGAAGCTTTCTTT	CSARFPGELNRNTEAFF
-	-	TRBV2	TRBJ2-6	TGTGCCAGCAGTGAAGCCCGGGGCCGCGAATCTGGGGCCAACGTCCTGACTTTC	CASSEARGRESGANVLTF
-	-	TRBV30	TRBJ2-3	TGTGCCTGGAGATTTCATGATGGCTCGCCTTATTTT	CAWRFHDGSPYF
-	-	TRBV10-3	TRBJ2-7	TGTGCCATCAGTGAGAGAGCTACCCTGGGAGACGAGCAGTACTTC	CAISERATLGDEQYF
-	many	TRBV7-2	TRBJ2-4	TGTGCCAGCAGCTTAGCGGTGGGTTACCAGTACTTC	CASSLAVGYQYF
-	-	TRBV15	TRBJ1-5	TGTGCCACCAGCAGTGGAGGTTACGAGGATCAGCCCCAGCATTTT	CATSSGGYEDQPQHF
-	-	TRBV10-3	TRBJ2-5	TGTGCCACCCACGAAGGGACGGACATACTTACGCAGTACTTC	CATHEGTDILTQYF
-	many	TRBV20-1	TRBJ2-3	TGCGCCCTCCGGGCCATCACAGATACGCAGTATTTT	CALRAITDTQYF
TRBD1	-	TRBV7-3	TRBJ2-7	TGTGCCAGCAGCTGCAGGGGGCGATACGAGCAGTACTTC	CASSCRGRYEQYF